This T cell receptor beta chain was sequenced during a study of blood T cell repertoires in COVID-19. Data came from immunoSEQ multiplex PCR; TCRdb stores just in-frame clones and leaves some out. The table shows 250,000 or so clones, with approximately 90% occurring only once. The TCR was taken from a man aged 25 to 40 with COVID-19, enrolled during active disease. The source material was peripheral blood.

CDR3 bases: TGCGCCAGCAGCTTGGGGCCAGATGCCTACGAGCAGTACTTC. It is translated as CASSLGPDAYEQYF. This chain uses TRBV5-1 with TRBJ2-7; D is unresolved. This CDR3 comprises 14 residues. V was cut by 0 bases and J by 2 bases, with 9 bases left in between. Germline lookup yields CDR1 SGHRS and CDR2 YFSETQ.